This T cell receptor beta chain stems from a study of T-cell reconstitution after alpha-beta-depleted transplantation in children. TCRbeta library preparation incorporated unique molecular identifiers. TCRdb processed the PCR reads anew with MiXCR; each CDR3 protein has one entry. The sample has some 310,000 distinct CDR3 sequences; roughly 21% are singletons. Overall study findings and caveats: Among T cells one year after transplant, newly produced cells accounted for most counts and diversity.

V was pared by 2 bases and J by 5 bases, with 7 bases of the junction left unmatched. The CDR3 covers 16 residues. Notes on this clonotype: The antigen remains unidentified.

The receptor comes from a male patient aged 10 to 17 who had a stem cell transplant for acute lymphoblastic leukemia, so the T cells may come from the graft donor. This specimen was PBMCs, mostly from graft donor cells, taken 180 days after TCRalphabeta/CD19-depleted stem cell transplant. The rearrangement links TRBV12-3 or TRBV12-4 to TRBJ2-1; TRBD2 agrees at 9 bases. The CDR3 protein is CASSLRAGGGDNEQFF. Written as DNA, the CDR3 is TGTGCCAGCAGTTTAAGAGCGGGAGGAGGTGACAATGAGCAGTTCTTC.